Sequencing of this T cell receptor beta chain was carried out in a study of cytomegalovirus exposure and HLA in healthy donors. Study context: Out of 398 genotyped donors, 81% belonged to the Caucasian-associated ancestry cluster.

In this sample, this clone turned up a few times. The CDR3 runs to 15 residues. Germline V CDR1 and CDR2: MDHEN, SYDVKM. The germline V and J ends were trimmed by 3 bases and 9 bases, with 18 bases remaining between them. Both 60 Vbeta primers and 13 Jbeta primers went into the PCR. The repertoire was sequenced with immunoSEQ multiplex PCR; TCRdb's copy has only in-frame clones and lacks some. The sample lists roughly 140,000 clones, around 66% occurring once. The genes are TRBV28 and TRBJ1-5, with D unresolved. The sequenced sample consisted of PBMCs. The sequence was collected from a woman aged 25 to 39 in good health and CMV-seropositive. The CDR3, as DNA: TGTGCCAGCAGTTTGGGCGACGGCTGGGGAGCGCCCCAGCATTTT. It encodes CASSLGDGWGAPQHF.